This T cell receptor beta chain was profiled in a study of CD8+ T cells in alopecia areata. A few counts support this clone. Its matching antigen is unknown. Treatment specified: oral pan-JAK inhibitor, 5-10 mg twice daily. CDR1 is ENHRY, CDR2 SYGVKD, per germline. Trimming cost V 3 bases and J 4 bases; bases outside gene matches: 6. CDR3 length: 15 amino acids. The study's findings and limits: Scalp and blood samples kept many expanded lesional clones throughout tofacitinib.

Sequencing templates came from extracted RNA that was reverse transcribed into cDNA. Sequenced by immunoSEQ multiplex PCR; TCRdb stores in-frame clones only, minus some. The sample yields about 180,000 clones, approximately 50% seen once. The chain links TRBV10-3 to TRBJ2-1; TRBD1 aligns across 7 bases. Sequenced material: CD8+ T cells sorted from blood, taken at week 52, from a patient treated with tofacitinib. This TCR came from a human donor with alopecia areata. The CDR3 DNA reads as TGTGCCATCAGTGAACTCGACAGGGCGTACAATGAGCAGTTCTTC. As protein: CAISELDRAYNEQFF.